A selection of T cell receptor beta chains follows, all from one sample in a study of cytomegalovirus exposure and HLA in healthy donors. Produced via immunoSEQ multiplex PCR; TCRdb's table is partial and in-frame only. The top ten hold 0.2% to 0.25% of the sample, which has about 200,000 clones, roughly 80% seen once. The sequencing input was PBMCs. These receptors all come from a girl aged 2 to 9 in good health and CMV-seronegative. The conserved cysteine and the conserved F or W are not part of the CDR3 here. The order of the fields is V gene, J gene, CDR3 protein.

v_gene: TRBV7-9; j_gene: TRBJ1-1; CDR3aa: ASSLPRAGHTEAF
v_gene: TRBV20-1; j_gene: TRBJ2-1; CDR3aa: SVGRNEQF
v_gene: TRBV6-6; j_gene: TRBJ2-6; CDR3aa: ASSLEDPGANVLT
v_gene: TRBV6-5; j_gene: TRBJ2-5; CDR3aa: ASRPTGAQETQY
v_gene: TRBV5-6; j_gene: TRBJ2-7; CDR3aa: ASGSGEEQY
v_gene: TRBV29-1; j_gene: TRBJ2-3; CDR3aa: SVRLGAGGRTDTQY
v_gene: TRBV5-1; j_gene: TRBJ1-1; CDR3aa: ASSTRQGMRSF
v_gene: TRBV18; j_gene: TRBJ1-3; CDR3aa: ASSLDYSGNTIY
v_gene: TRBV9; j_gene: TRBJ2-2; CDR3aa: ASSVGGITGELF
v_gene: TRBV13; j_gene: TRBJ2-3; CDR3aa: ASSSSSGAGGHTDTQY
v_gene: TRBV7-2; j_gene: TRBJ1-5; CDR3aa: ASSLGQSNQPQH
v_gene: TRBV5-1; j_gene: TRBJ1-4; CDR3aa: ASSSQGLSNEKLF
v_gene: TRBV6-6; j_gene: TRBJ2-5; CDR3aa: ASRQNRVQETQY
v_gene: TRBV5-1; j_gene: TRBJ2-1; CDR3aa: ASSLVLASVGNEQF
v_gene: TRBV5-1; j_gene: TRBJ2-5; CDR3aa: ASSLGAETQY
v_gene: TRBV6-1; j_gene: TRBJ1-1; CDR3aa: ASTGLRNTEAF
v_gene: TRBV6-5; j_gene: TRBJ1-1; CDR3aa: ASSSTVNTEAF
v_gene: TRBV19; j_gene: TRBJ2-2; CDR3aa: ASSPLGVGELF
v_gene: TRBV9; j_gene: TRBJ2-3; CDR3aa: ASSVTSVSRTDTQY
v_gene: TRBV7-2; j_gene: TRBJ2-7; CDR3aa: ASSPRGGGYEQY
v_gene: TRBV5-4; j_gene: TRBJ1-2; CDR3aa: ASSLGREVDYGYT
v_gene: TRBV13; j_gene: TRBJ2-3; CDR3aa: ASSEPGADTQY
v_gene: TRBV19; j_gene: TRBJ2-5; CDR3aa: ASSPRDRVGETQY
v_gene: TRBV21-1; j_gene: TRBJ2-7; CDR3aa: ASSMGQPSYEQY
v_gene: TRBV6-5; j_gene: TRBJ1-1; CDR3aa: ASRRETEAF
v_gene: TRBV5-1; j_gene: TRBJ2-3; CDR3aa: ASSLAGRSTDTQY
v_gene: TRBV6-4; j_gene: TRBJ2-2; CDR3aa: ASSDSIRLAPNTGELF
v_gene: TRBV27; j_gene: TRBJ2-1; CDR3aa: ASSWTTGGAYNEQF
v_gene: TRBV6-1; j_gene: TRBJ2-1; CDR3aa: ASRYRGGVNEQF
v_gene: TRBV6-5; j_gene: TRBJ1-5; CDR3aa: ASARGLESQPQH
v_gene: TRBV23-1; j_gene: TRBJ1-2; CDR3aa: ASSPNITGASGYT
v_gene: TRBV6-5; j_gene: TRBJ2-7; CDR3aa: ASRQLGGGEQY
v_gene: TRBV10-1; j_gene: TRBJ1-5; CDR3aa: ASREKLRGNQPQH
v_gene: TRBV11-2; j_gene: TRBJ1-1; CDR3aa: ASSLDRTGGYTEAF
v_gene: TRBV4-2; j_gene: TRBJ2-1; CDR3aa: ASSQDSPEASGLVEQF
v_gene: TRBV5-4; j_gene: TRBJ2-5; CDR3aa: ASSFVAGRRETQY
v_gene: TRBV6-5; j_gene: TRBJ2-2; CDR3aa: ASSYGGENTGELF
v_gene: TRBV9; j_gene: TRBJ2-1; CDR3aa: ASSARDSFNEQF
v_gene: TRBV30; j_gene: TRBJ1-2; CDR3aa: ACDGGSYT
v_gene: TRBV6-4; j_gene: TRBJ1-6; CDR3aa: ASSAGGSSYNSPLH
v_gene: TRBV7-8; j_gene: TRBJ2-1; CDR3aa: ASSLARTSNEQF
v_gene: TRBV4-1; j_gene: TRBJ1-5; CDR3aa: ASSSHRGRRSQPQH
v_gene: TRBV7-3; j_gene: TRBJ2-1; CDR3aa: ASSLLAGGFNEQF
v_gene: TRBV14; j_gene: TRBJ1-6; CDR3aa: ASSHTSHLNSPLH
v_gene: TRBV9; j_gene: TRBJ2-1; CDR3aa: ASSVGASGGPEYNEQF
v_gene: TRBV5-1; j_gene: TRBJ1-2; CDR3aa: ASSDQGANYGYT
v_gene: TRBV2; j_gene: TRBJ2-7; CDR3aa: ASRRRLAGSHEQY
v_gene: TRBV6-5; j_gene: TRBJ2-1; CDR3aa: ASSYGGLVNEQF
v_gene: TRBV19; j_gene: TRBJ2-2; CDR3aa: ASSDWPSGNPGELF
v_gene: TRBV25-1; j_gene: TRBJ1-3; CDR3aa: ASSSNVGEGNTIY
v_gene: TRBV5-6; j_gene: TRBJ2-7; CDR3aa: ASSRLPGEYEQY
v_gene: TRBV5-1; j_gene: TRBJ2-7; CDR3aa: ASSITGGLIYEQY
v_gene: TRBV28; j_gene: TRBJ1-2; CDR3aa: ASSIRSYGYT
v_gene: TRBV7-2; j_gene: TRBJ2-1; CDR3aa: ASSPRGGLIDNEQF